This T cell receptor (beta chain) was sequenced for a study of blood T cell repertoires in COVID-19. About the study: Acute and convalescent COVID-19 samples came from the United States, Italy and Spain. PBMCs, B-cell-depleted T cells, or T cells were the source of the cDNA or gDNA that made up the material.

The CDR3 covers 16 residues. V shed 4 bases, J shed 5 bases, and the junction held 10 bases outside the gene matches. Germline V gives CDR1 SGHNT, CDR2 YYREEE (reference sequence). Per the original data handling: The assay estimated nucleated cells by amplifying reference gene primers. Clones were sequenced by immunoSEQ multiplex PCR, and TCRdb holds only the in-frame ones, with some missing. The V and J calls and clone size come from that table; D and trimming were worked out from the DNA. Of some 25,000 clones in the sample, almost 90% are singletons; the top ten hold roughly 7.2%. The chain recombines TRBV5-4 with TRBJ2-3; TRBD2 aligns across 10 bases. The sequence came from a human donor in a cohort sampled during active COVID-19. Sequenced input: peripheral blood. The CDR3 nucleotides read TGTGCCAGCAGCCCCTCTAGCGGGAGTATGAAAGATACGCAGTATTTT. Translation: CASSPSSGSMKDTQYF.